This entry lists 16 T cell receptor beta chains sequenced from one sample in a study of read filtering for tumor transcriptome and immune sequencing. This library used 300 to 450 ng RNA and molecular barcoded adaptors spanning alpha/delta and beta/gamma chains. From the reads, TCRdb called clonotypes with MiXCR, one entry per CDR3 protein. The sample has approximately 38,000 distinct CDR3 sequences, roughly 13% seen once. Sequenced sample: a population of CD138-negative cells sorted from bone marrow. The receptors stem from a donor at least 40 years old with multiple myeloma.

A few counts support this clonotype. The CDR3 DNA sequence: TGTGCCAGCAGCTCAATGGACAGGGGGTACAATCAGCCCCAGCATTTT. Translating gives CASSSMDRGYNQPQHF. The rearrangement uses TRBV7-2 and TRBJ1-5; TRBD1 matches at 10 bases. Trimming at V came to 4 bases and at J to 3 bases, leaving 6 bases not matched to a gene. The CDR3 runs 16 residues. Germline values: CDR1 SGHTA, CDR2 FQGNSA.

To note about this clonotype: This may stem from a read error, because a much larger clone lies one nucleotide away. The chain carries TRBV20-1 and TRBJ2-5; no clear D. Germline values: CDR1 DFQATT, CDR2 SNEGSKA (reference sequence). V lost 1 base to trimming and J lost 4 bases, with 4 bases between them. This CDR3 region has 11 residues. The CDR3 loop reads CSARGGETQYF. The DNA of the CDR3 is TGCAGTGCTAGAGGTGGAGAGACCCAGTACTTC.

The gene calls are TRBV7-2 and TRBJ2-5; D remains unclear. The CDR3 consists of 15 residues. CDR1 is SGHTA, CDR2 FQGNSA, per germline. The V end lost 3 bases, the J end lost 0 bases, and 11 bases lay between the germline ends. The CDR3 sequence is CASSFLLAYQETQYF. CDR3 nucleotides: TGTGCCAGCAGCTTTCTCTTAGCCTACCAAGAGACCCAGTACTTC.

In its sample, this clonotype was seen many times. CDR3 in amino acids: CASSLGTGRETQYF. The DNA for the CDR3 is TGCGCCAGCAGCTTGGGGACAGGTCGAGAGACCCAGTACTTC. The chain uses TRBV5-1 and TRBJ2-5; TRBD1 matches 7 bases. This CDR3 has 14 residues. With 0 bases clipped from V and 4 bases from J, the junction kept 3 bases outside the gene matches. Germline loops: CDR1 SGHRS, CDR2 YFSETQ.

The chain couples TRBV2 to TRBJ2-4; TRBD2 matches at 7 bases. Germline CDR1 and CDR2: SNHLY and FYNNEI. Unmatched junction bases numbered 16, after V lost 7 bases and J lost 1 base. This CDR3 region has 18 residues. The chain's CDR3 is CASTATGAGESAKNIQYF. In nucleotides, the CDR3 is TGTGCCAGCACCGCGACTGGGGCGGGAGAATCGGCCAAAAACATTCAGTACTTC.

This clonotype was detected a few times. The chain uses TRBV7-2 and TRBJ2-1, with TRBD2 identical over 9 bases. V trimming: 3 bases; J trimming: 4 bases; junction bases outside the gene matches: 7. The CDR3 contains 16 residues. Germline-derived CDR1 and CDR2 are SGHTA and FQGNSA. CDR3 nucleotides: TGTGCCAGCAGCTTGCCCGGGACTAGCAGGTACAATGAGCAGTTCTTC. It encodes CASSLPGTSRYNEQFF.

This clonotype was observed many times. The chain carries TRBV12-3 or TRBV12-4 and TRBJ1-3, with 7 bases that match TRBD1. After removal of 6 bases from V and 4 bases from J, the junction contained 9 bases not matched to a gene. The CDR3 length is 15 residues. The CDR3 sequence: CASSATGTLGNTIYF. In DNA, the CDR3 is TGTGCCAGCAGCGCGACAGGGACGCTCGGAAACACCATATATTTT.

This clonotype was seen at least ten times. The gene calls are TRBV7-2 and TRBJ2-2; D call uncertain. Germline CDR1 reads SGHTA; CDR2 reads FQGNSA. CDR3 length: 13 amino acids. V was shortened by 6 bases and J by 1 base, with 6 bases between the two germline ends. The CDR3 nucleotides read TGTGCCAGCAGACGACAGAACACCGGGGAGCTGTTTTTT. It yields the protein CASRRQNTGELFF. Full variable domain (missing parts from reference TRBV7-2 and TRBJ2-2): GAGVSQSPSNKVTEKGKDVELRCDPISGHTALYWYRQSLGQGLEFLIYFQGNSAPDKSGLPSDRFSAERTGGSVSTLTIQRTQQEDSAVYLCASRRQNTGELFFGEGSRLTVL.

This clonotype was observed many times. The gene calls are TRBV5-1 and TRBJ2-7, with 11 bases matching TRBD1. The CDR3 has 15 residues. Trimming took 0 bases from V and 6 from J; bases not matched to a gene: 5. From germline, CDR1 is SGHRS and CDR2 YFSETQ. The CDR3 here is CASSLDRTGGGEQYF. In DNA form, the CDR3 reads TGCGCCAGCAGCTTGGATAGGACAGGGGGCGGCGAGCAGTACTTC.

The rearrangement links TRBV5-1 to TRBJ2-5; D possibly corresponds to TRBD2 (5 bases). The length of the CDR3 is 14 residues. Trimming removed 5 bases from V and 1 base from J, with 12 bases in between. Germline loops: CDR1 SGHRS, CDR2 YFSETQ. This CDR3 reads CASRFAGLQETQYF. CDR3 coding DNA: TGCGCCAGCAGATTTGCGGGCCTCCAAGAGACCCAGTACTTC.

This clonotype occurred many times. The CDR3 here is CATSRERGDRATGANVLTF. Here the CDR3 DNA reads TGTGCCACCAGCAGAGAGAGGGGAGACAGGGCGACGGGGGCCAACGTCCTGACTTTC. The chain recombines TRBV15 with TRBJ2-6; 7 nucleotides align to TRBD1. CDR1 is LNHNV, CDR2 YYDKDF, per germline (reference sequence). This CDR3 spans 19 amino acids. V shed 0 bases and J 4 bases; nucleotides not matched to a gene: 12.

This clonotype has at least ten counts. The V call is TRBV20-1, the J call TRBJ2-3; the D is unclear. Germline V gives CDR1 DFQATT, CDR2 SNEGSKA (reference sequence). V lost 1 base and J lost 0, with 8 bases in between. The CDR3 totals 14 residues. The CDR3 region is CSARGITSTDTQYF. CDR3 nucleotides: TGCAGTGCTAGAGGAATTACTAGCACAGATACGCAGTATTTT.

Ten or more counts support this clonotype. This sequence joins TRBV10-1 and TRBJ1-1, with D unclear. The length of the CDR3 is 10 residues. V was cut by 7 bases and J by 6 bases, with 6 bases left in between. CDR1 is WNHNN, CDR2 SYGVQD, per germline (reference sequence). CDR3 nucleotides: TGCGCCAGCACTCGGTCTGAAGCTTTCTTT. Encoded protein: CASTRSEAFF.

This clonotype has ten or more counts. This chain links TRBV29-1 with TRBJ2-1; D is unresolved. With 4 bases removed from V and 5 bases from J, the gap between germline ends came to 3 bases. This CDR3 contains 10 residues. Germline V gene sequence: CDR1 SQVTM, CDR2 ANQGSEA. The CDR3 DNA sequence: TGCAGCGTTGGGCACAATGAGCAGTTCTTC. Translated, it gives CSVGHNEQFF.

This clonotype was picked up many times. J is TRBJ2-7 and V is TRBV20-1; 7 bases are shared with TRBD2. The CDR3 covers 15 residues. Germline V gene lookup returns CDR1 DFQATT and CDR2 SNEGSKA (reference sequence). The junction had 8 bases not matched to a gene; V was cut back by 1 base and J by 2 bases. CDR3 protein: CSARGGGSGTYEQYF. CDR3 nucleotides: TGCAGTGCTAGAGGGGGCGGGAGTGGGACCTACGAGCAGTACTTC.

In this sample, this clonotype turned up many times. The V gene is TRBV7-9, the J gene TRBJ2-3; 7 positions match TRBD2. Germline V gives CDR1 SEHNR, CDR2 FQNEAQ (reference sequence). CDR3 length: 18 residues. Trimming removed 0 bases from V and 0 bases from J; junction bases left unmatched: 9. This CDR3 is CASSLAGLAVSSTDTQYF. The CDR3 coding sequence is TGTGCCAGCAGCTTAGCGGGGCTAGCGGTGTCTAGCACAGATACGCAGTATTTT.